Listed below are T cell receptor beta chains from one sample, sequenced in a study of spatial heterogeneity in lung cancer. Each CDR3 protein is one row after TCRdb ran MiXCR on the 5' RACE reads. The sample shows 80,000 to 95,000 distinct CDR3 sequences, 7.5% to 10% of them seen only once. The source was PBMCs, collected at surgery. All receptors come from a male donor with early-stage non-small cell lung cancer. CDR3s include the opening cysteine and the closing phenylalanine or tryptophan. D genes are given only for firm matches. Clone size, where shown, is once, few, many, or a class for clones that have expanded.

v_gene	j_gene	abundance	d_gene	CDR3nt	CDR3aa
TRBV20-1	TRBJ2-7	NA	NA	TGCAGTGCCCTTAGTCTCTTGGGCTACGAGCAGTACTTC	CSALSLLGYEQYF
TRBV28	TRBJ2-7	few	NA	TGTGCCAGCAGCCTCGGGCTAACAGGATACGAGCAGTACTTC	CASSLGLTGYEQYF
TRBV18	TRBJ1-1	few	NA	TGTGCCAGCTCACCACCAGACAGGAGGGGCTTAGACACTGAAGCTTTCTTT	CASSPPDRRGLDTEAFF
TRBV7-3	TRBJ2-3	few	NA	TGTGCCAGCAGCTTTTCCATGAAGGATGCGCAGTATTTT	CASSFSMKDAQYF
TRBV7-2	TRBJ2-2	few	NA	TGTGCCAGCAGCCGACCTCTCACCGGGGAGCTGTTTTTT	CASSRPLTGELFF
TRBV4-2	TRBJ2-5	NA	TRBD2	TGTGCCAGCAGCCAACTTAGCGGGAGCGCAGAGACCCAGTACTTC	CASSQLSGSAETQYF
TRBV29-1	TRBJ1-2	few	TRBD1	TGCAGCGTTGAGGGACAGCTCATCTATGGCTACACCTTC	CSVEGQLIYGYTF
TRBV3-1	TRBJ2-6	few	NA	TGTGCCAGCAGCCCCCACCGGGGGGCGGCCAACGTCCTGACTTTC	CASSPHRGAANVLTF
TRBV20-1	TRBJ2-7	few	TRBD2	TGCAGTGCTATAGGACTAGCGGGCAACTACGAGCAGTACTTC	CSAIGLAGNYEQYF
TRBV29-1	TRBJ2-3	many	NA	TGCAGCGTTGGTGGGATCGGCACAGATACGCAGTATTTT	CSVGGIGTDTQYF
TRBV7-9	TRBJ2-3	many	NA	TGTGCCAGCAGCGATAGGTTTCCAGATACGCAGTATTTT	CASSDRFPDTQYF
TRBV7-9	TRBJ1-1	NA	TRBD1	TGTGCCAGCAGTCAATTCAGGGGGCGGACTGAAGCTTTCTTT	CASSQFRGRTEAFF
TRBV15	TRBJ2-7	few	NA	TGTGCCACCAGCATGGAAGGGTTCTCCTACGAGCAGTACTTC	CATSMEGFSYEQYF
TRBV6-2/TRBV6-3	TRBJ2-7	many	TRBD2	TGTGCCAGCAGTCGGACTAGCGCCAGCTCCTACGAGCAGTACTTC	CASSRTSASSYEQYF
TRBV10-3	TRBJ2-1	few	TRBD1	TGTGCCATCAGTGAGGGACAGGGAATCGATGAGCAGTTCTTC	CAISEGQGIDEQFF
TRBV5-1	TRBJ2-1	NA	NA	TGCGCCAGCAGCTTGTTTCCCGGGAGCTCCTACAATGAGCAGTTCTTC	CASSLFPGSSYNEQFF
TRBV5-1	TRBJ2-3	NA	TRBD2	TGCGCCAGCAGCTTGGGAGCGGGGGGCCCCACAGATACGCAGTATTTT	CASSLGAGGPTDTQYF
TRBV29-1	TRBJ2-7	NA	TRBD1	TGCAGCGTTGAAGAGACAGGGGGGTACTACGAGCAGTACTTC	CSVEETGGYYEQYF
TRBV7-9	TRBJ2-1	many	NA	TGTGCCAGCAGCCCCCCATGGGGCCGGGACTACAATGAGCAGTTCTTC	CASSPPWGRDYNEQFF
TRBV7-2	TRBJ2-7	few	TRBD1	TGTGCCAGCAGCAAGCGGACAGGGGGAGACGAGCAGTACTTC	CASSKRTGGDEQYF
TRBV2	TRBJ2-1	many	TRBD2	TGTGCCAGCAGGGGGACTAGCGGGTGGATTGAGCAGTTCTTC	CASRGTSGWIEQFF
TRBV20-1	TRBJ2-1	NA	TRBD1	TGCAGTGCTTCCGAGGGGGCGGGCAATGAGCAGTTCTTC	CSASEGAGNEQFF
TRBV18	TRBJ2-5	NA	NA	TGTGCCAGCTCACCACGGGGCACCAACCGGGAGACCCAGTACTTC	CASSPRGTNRETQYF
TRBV27	TRBJ1-2	NA	NA	TGTGCCAGCAGTCCAAGACAGAGACCTAACTATGGCTACACCTTC	CASSPRQRPNYGYTF
TRBV9	TRBJ2-2	many	NA	TGTGCCAGCAGCGTAGAGGGACACCTAACCGGGGAGCTGTTTTTT	CASSVEGHLTGELFF
TRBV6-1	TRBJ1-5	NA	TRBD1	TGTGCCAGCGAGGGACAGAACAATCAGCCCCAGCATTTT	CASEGQNNQPQHF
TRBV28	TRBJ2-1	many	TRBD2	TGTGCCAGCAGGCTAGCGGGACCCTACAATGAGCAGTTCTTC	CASRLAGPYNEQFF
TRBV28	TRBJ1-1	NA	NA	TGTGCCAGCGTAGGTAGTGGGAACACTGAAGCTTTCTTT	CASVGSGNTEAFF
TRBV28	TRBJ2-1	many	NA	TGTGCCAGCACCTTCCCAAGCCCTGGTAAAAATGAGCAGTTCTTC	CASTFPSPGKNEQFF
TRBV27	TRBJ2-7	many	NA	TGTGCCAGGGGGACAAGCCCCTACGAGCAGTACTTC	CARGTSPYEQYF
TRBV5-6	TRBJ2-3	NA	TRBD1	TGTGCCAGCAGCCCGGGACAGGGGGAAACAGATACGCAGTATTTT	CASSPGQGETDTQYF
TRBV6-2/TRBV6-3	TRBJ1-5	many	NA	TGTGCCAGCAGTTTCCGTAGCAATCAGCCCCAGCATTTT	CASSFRSNQPQHF
TRBV28	TRBJ2-4	few	NA	TGTGCCAGCAGGGTCAGGGCCCTTGGAAACATTCAGTACTTC	CASRVRALGNIQYF
TRBV5-1	TRBJ1-4	few	NA	TGCGCCAGCAGCTTCGTCAGCGGGACCAATGAAAAACTGTTTTTT	CASSFVSGTNEKLFF
TRBV4-2	TRBJ2-2	few	TRBD2	TGTGCCAGCAGCCGTTCCTTAGCGGGGGGACGACACACCGGGGAGCTGTTTTTT	CASSRSLAGGRHTGELFF
TRBV2	TRBJ1-1	few	NA	TGTGCCAGCAGGGCTACAGGGTCGAACACTGAAGCTTTCTTT	CASRATGSNTEAFF
TRBV7-2	TRBJ2-7	once	NA	TGTGCCAGCAGCTCCTCGGGACGGTTCTACGAGCAGTACTTC	CASSSSGRFYEQYF
TRBV11-2	TRBJ2-6	NA	NA	TGTGCCAGCAGCTTAGCTCTGCCTGGGGCCAACGTCCTGACTTTC	CASSLALPGANVLTF
TRBV6-6	TRBJ1-5	many	TRBD1	TGTGCCAGCAGACCCGACAGGGTTGGGCAGCCCCAGCATTTT	CASRPDRVGQPQHF
TRBV7-9	TRBJ1-1	few	TRBD1	TGTGCCAGCAGCCGACAGGGATCGAACACTGAAGCTTTCTTT	CASSRQGSNTEAFF
TRBV2	TRBJ1-2	NA	NA	TGTGCCAGCAGATTAGGGGGTTACGGCTACACCTTC	CASRLGGYGYTF
TRBV3-1	TRBJ2-5	many	NA	TGTGCCAGCAGCCAAGTTCGGCAGGGGGGAGAGACCCAGTACTTC	CASSQVRQGGETQYF
TRBV25-1	TRBJ2-7	once	TRBD2	TGTGCCAGCAGCGCTAGCGGGAGTCCCTCCTACGAGCAGTACTTC	CASSASGSPSYEQYF
TRBV29-1	TRBJ2-3	NA	NA	TGCAGCGGTGACCCGGAGAACACAGATACGCAGTATTTT	CSGDPENTDTQYF
TRBV5-1	TRBJ2-7	few	NA	TGCGCCAGCAGCATCGGGACTCCCTACGAGCAGTACTTC	CASSIGTPYEQYF
TRBV18	TRBJ2-7	many	NA	TGTGCCAGCTCACCGCCCGGACAGAAGACCTACGAGCAGTACTTC	CASSPPGQKTYEQYF
TRBV5-1	TRBJ2-1	few	NA	TGCGCCAGCAGCTTGGTGGGCAACCTAGGGAATGAGCAGTTCTTC	CASSLVGNLGNEQFF
TRBV29-1	TRBJ1-1	many	NA	TGCAGTGCCTTTACTGCCGGAACTGAAGCTTTCTTT	CSAFTAGTEAFF
TRBV19	TRBJ2-1	many	NA	TGTGCCAGTACCCCCGCTAGGGAGTTCTCCTACAATGAGCAGTTCTTC	CASTPAREFSYNEQFF
TRBV28	TRBJ2-1	few	TRBD1	TGTGCCAGCAGTTTAGTACAGGGGGTCGGTGCCTACAATGAGCAGTTCTTC	CASSLVQGVGAYNEQFF
TRBV20-1	TRBJ2-1	few	TRBD2	TGCAGTGCTAGGAGCGGCGGGGGGACCTACAATGAGCAGTTCTTC	CSARSGGGTYNEQFF
TRBV3-1	TRBJ2-3	many	TRBD2	TGTGCCAGCAGCCCCTGGACTAGCTGGGGGACAGATACGCAGTATTTT	CASSPWTSWGTDTQYF